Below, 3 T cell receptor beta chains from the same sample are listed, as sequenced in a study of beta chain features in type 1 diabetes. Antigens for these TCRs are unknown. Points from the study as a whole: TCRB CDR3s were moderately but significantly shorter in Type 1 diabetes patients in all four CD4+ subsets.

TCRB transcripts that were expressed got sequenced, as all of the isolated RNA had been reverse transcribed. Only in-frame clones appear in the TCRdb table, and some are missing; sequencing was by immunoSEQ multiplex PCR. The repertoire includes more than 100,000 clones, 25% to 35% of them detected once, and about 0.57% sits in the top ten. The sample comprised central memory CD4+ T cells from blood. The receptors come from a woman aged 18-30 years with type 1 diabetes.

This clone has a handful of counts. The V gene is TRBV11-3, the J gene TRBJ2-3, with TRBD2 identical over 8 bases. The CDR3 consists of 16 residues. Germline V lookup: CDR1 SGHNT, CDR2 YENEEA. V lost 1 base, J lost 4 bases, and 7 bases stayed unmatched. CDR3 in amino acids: CASSLGLSGSPDTQYF. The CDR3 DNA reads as TGTGCCAGCAGCTTAGGACTAAGCGGGAGTCCAGATACGCAGTATTTT. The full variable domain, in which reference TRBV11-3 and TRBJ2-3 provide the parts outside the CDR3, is EAGVVQSPRYKIIEKKQPVAFWCNPISGHNTLYWYLQNLGQGPELLIRYENEEAVDDSQLPKDRFSAERLKGVDSTLKIQPAELGDSAVYLCASSLGLSGSPDTQYFGPGTRLTVL.

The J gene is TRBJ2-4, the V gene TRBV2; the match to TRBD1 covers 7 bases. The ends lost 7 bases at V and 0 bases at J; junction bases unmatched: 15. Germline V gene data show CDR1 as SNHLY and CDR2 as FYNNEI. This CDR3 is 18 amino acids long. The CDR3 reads CASTTQGPIFIAKNIQYF. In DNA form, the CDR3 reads TGTGCCAGCACGACACAGGGGCCAATTTTCATAGCCAAAAACATTCAGTACTTC.

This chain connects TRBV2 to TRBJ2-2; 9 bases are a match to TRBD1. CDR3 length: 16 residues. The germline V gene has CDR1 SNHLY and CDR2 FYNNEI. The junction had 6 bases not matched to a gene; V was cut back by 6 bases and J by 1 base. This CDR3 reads CASRGQGAKNTGELFF. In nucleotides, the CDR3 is TGTGCCAGCAGGGGACAGGGCGCAAAGAACACCGGGGAGCTGTTTTTT.